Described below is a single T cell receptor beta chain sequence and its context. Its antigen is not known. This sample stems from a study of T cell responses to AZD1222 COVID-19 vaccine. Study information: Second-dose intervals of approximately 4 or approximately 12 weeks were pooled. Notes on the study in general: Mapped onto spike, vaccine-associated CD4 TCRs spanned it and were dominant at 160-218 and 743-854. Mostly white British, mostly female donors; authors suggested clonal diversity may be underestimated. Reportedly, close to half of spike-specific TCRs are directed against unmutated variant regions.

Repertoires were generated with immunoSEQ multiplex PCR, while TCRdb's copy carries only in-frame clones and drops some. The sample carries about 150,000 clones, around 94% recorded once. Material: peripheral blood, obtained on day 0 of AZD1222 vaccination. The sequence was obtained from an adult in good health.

The CDR3 loop is CASSLSFGSGNTIYF. For the CDR3, the DNA is TGTGCCAGCAGTTTATCATTCGGGTCTGGAAACACCATATATTTT. The chain combines TRBV27 with TRBJ1-3; no definite D call. Germline CDR1 and CDR2: MNHEY and SMNVEV (reference sequence). With 0 bases removed from V and 1 base from J, the gap between germline ends came to 7 bases. This CDR3 is 15 amino acids long.